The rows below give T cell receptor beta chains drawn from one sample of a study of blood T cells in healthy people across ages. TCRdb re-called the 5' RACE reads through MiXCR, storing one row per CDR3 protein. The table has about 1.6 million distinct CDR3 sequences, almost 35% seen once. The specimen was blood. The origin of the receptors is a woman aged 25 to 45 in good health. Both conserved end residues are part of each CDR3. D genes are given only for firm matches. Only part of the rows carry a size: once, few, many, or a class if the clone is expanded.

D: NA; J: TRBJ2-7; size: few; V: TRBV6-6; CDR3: CASRRSIDNSGEQYF; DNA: TGTGCCAGCAGGAGGTCGATAGATAATTCTGGCGAGCAGTACTTC
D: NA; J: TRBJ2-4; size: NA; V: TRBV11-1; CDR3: CASSSLGQRQYF; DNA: TGTGCCAGCAGCTCACTGGGACAAAGGCAGTACTTC
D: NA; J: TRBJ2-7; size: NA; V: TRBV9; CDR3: CASSVGGAEAYEQYF; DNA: TGTGCCAGCAGCGTAGGTGGGGCGGAAGCCTACGAGCAGTACTTC
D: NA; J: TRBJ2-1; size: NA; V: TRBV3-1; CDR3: CASSPPISGNEQFF; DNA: TGTGCCAGCAGCCCCCCAATTTCAGGGAATGAGCAGTTCTTC
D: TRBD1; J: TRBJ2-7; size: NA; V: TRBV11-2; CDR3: CTSSDGTGYSYEQYF; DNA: TGTACCAGCAGCGACGGGACAGGGTACTCCTACGAGCAGTACTTC
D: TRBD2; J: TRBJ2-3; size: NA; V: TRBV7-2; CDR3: CASSLGVRGGTDTQYF; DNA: TGTGCCAGCAGCTTAGGGGTGCGGGGGGGCACAGATACGCAGTATTTT
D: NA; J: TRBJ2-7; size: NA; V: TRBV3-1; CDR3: CASSPRGTGFYEQYF; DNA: TGTGCCAGCAGCCCAAGAGGAACGGGGTTCTACGAGCAGTACTTC
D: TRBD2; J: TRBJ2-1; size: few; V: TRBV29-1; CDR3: CSVELAGVDNEQFF; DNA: TGCAGCGTTGAGCTAGCGGGGGTCGACAATGAGCAGTTCTTC
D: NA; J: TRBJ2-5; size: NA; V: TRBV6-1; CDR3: CASSEASDIGGETQYF; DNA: TGTGCCAGCAGTGAAGCGTCAGACATAGGTGGGGAGACCCAGTACTTC
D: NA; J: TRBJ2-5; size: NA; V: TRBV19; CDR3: CASSIGGGARETQYF; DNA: TGTGCCAGTAGTATAGGTGGGGGGGCTAGAGAGACCCAGTACTTC
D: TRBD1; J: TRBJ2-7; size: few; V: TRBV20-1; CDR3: CSASPGTAYEQYF; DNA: TGCAGTGCTAGCCCCGGGACAGCCTACGAGCAGTACTTC
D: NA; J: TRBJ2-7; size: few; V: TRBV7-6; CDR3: CASSSEINPTYEQYF; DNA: TGTGCCAGCAGCTCAGAAATCAACCCGACCTACGAGCAGTACTTC
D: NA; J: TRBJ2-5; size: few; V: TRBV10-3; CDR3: CATGGGGYQETQYF; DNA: TGTGCCACCGGAGGCGGTGGGTACCAAGAGACCCAGTACTTC
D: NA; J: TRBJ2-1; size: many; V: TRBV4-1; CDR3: CASSPDFRYEQFF; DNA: TGCGCCAGCAGCCCCGATTTTAGATATGAGCAGTTCTTC
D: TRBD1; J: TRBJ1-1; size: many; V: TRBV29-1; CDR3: CSVEEGTGVTEAFF; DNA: TGCAGCGTTGAAGAAGGGACAGGGGTTACTGAAGCTTTCTTT